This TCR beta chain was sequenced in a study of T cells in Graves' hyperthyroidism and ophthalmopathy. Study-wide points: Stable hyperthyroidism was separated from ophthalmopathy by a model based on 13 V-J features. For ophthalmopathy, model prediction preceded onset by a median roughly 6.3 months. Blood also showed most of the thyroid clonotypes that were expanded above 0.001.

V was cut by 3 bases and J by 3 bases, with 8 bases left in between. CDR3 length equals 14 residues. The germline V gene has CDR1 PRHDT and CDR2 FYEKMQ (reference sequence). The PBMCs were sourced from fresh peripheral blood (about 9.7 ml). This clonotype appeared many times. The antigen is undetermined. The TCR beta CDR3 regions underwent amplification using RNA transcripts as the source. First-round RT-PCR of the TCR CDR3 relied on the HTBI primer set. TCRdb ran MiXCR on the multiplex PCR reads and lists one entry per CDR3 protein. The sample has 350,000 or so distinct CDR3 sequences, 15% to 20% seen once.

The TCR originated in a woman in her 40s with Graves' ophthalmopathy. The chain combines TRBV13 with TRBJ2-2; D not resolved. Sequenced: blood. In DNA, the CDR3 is TGTGCCAGCAGCTTTCAAGGGCACACCGGGGAGCTGTTTTTT. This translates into CASSFQGHTGELFF.